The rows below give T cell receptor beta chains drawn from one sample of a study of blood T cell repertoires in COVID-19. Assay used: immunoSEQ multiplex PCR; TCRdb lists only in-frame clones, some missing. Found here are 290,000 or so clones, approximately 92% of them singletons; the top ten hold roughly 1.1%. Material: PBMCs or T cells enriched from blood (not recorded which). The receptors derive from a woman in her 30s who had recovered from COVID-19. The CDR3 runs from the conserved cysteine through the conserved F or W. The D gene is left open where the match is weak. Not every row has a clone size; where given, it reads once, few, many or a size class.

TGTGCCAGCAGCTTAGGGGTAGCGAGATCACCCTACGAGCAGTACTTC,CASSLGVARSPYEQYF,16,TRBV13,-,-,TRBJ2-7
TGCGCCAGCAGCTTGACAGGGGGGGAAGAGACCCAGTACTTC,CASSLTGGEETQYF,14,TRBV5-1,-,-,TRBJ2-5
TGTGCCAGCAGTGACCAGGTCGGACAGCCCCAGCATTTT,CASSDQVGQPQHF,13,TRBV6-4,-,once,TRBJ1-5
TGTGCCAGCAGTTTCAGGGGTCATAATTCACCCCTCCACTTT,CASSFRGHNSPLHF,14,TRBV28,-,-,TRBJ1-6
TGCGCCAGCAGCAATAGCGGGAGGGCCCTCGCCGGGGAGCTGTTTTTT,CASSNSGRALAGELFF,16,TRBV5-1,TRBD2,-,TRBJ2-2
TGTGCCAGCAGTTATAGTCAGCCCCAGCATTTT,CASSYSQPQHF,11,TRBV28,-,once,TRBJ1-5
TGTGCCAGCAGTTTACTACGGACGGATAGCGCCTGGGACACTGAAGCTTTCTTT,CASSLLRTDSAWDTEAFF,18,TRBV27,-,-,TRBJ1-1
TGTGCCAGCAGCCAAGACCCCGGGAGAAAGGGTGAAAAACTGTTTTTT,CASSQDPGRKGEKLFF,16,TRBV3-1/TRBV3-2,-,-,TRBJ1-4
TGTGCCAGCAGTTTACAGACAGATACGCAGTATTTT,CASSLQTDTQYF,12,TRBV2,-,-,TRBJ2-3
TGTGCCAGCAGTTACGTGCGGGGGAACACTGAAGCTTTCTTT,CASSYVRGNTEAFF,14,TRBV6-5,-,-,TRBJ1-1
TGTGCCAGTAGTCCCAGCACCGGGACAGGGTATGGCTACACCTTC,CASSPSTGTGYGYTF,15,TRBV19,TRBD1,-,TRBJ1-2
TGTGCCAGCAGTCCCGAGTGGGCGTCTAGCACAGATACGCAGTATTTT,CASSPEWASSTDTQYF,16,TRBV27,-,-,TRBJ2-3
TGTGCCAGCAGCCCACAGGGGTTACACGAGCAGTACTTC,CASSPQGLHEQYF,13,TRBV6-6,TRBD1,-,TRBJ2-7
TGCGCCAGCAGCTTGGCCGGGACTAGCGGGGAGTATACGCAGTATTTT,CASSLAGTSGEYTQYF,16,TRBV5-1,TRBD2,-,TRBJ2-3
TGTGCCAGCAGCGTTGGGACGGGGGGCACTGAAGCTTTCTTT,CASSVGTGGTEAFF,14,TRBV9,-,-,TRBJ1-1
TGTGCCAGCAGCGGTCCATGGGGACTAGCGGGAGAAAATGAGCAGTTCTTC,CASSGPWGLAGENEQFF,17,TRBV5-4,TRBD2,-,TRBJ2-1
TGTGCCAGCAGCTTCGGGACTAGCGTCAAAGAGACCCAGTACTTC,CASSFGTSVKETQYF,15,TRBV5-4,TRBD2,-,TRBJ2-5
TGTGCCAGCAGTGACTCGGGGAGGCCTGACACAGATACGCAGTATTTT,CASSDSGRPDTDTQYF,16,TRBV6-4,-,-,TRBJ2-3
TGTGCCAGCAGCCGCGAGGGACAGAACACAGATACGCAGTATTTT,CASSREGQNTDTQYF,15,TRBV7-9,TRBD1,-,TRBJ2-3
TGTGCCAGCAACCTCGGGGGGCGGACAGATACGCAGTATTTT,CASNLGGRTDTQYF,14,TRBV28,-,-,TRBJ2-3